The T cell receptor beta chain under discussion was sequenced for a study of pediatric ulcerative colitis. Comment on this clone: Its target is not known.

Profiling relied on immunoSEQ multiplex PCR, and the TCRdb table lists in-frame clones only, not all of them. Of 25,000 to 35,000 clones listed, about four fifths were seen once; the top ten hold around 4.3%. V lost 5 bases, J lost 2 bases, and 3 bases lay in between. The germline V gene has CDR1 SGHVS and CDR2 FNYEAQ. The CDR3 has 11 residues. Study observations and caveats: This repertoire reflects total lymphocytes rather than subpopulations like regulatory T cells.

The receptor's source is a boy aged 10-17 years with severe ulcerative colitis. Sequenced sample: blood. J is TRBJ2-5 and V is TRBV7-6; D remains ambiguous. CDR3 loop: CASSLQETQYF. As DNA, the CDR3 is TGTGCCAGCAGCCTACAAGAGACCCAGTACTTC.